This record covers a single T cell receptor beta chain. The CDR3 has 15 amino acids. V trimming: 0 bases; J trimming: 3 bases; junction bases outside the gene matches: 5. The germline V gene has CDR1 SGHRS and CDR2 YFSETQ. Method: immunoSEQ multiplex PCR; TCRdb's copy keeps in-frame clones and lacks some. The data show approximately 80,000 clones, with about nine tenths seen just once and roughly 0.17% held by the top ten. This record belongs to a study of OX40 agonist ivuxolimab in advanced cancers. The chain is built from TRBV5-1 and TRBJ1-1, with 7 bases fitting TRBD1. The sequencing used CD4+ or CD8+ T cells sorted from blood, collected in a trial of the OX40 agonist ivuxolimab. The clonotype comes from an adult with an advanced solid tumor such as melanoma, head and neck, liver or kidney cancer. Here the CDR3 reads CASSLGGTADTEAFF. For the CDR3, the DNA is TGCGCCAGCAGCTTGGGCGGGACAGCGGACACTGAAGCTTTCTTT.